These T cell receptor beta chains were read from a single sample in a study of T cell responses to AZD1222 COVID-19 vaccine. Using immunoSEQ multiplex PCR, the repertoire was profiled, and TCRdb retains in-frame clones only, with some absent. The data contain more than 70,000 clones, less than 95% of them singletons. Material: peripheral blood, obtained 28 days after the second AZD1222 dose. Source of these receptors: an adult who received the AZD1222 COVID-19 vaccine. CDR3s leave out the opening cysteine and the closing phenylalanine or tryptophan. Each record gives: J gene, V gene, CDR3 protein.

>TRBJ2-1|TRBV5-4
ASSFGTVLNEQF
>TRBJ1-1|TRBV6-2/TRBV6-3
ASCSSIPLPEAF
>TRBJ2-2|TRBV9
ASSSRGLAGVELF
>TRBJ1-2|TRBV4-1
ASSIREGGYGYT
>TRBJ2-1|TRBV9
ASSVGGSSSYNEQF
>TRBJ1-4|TRBV25-1
ASTEIQGAGEKLF
>TRBJ2-7|TRBV5-1
ASRPPGGRAEYEQY
>TRBJ2-2|TRBV12-3/TRBV12-4
ASSLAGTGELF
>TRBJ1-2|TRBV28
ASRQNGYT
>TRBJ2-7|TRBV11-2
ASSPRQGSEY
>TRBJ2-1|TRBV5-4
ASSSGQGFNEQF
>TRBJ2-3|TRBV7-8
ASSPSTDTQY
>TRBJ1-2|TRBV7-2
ASIPSRDRGNYGYT
>TRBJ1-3|TRBV6-5
ASNWQGGDTIY
>TRBJ2-3|TRBV19
ASSITPSDTQY
>TRBJ2-7|TRBV18
ASSLRSGRDDEQY
>TRBJ2-3|TRBV7-2
ASTNSGTSTDTQY
>TRBJ1-6|TRBV30
AWSLGRGSPLH
>TRBJ2-5|TRBV19
ASSLGQGRGQETQY
>TRBJ2-5|TRBV5-4
ASSLALGQAQETQY
>TRBJ2-1|TRBV19
ASSTPGLAGGPPNEQF
>TRBJ2-3|TRBV7-2
ASSLGPRDTQY
>TRBJ2-5|TRBV18
ASSPRGETQY
>TRBJ1-2|TRBV6-5
ASSYHNQGVDYGYT
>TRBJ2-7|TRBV2
ASSETGPHEQY
>TRBJ2-3|TRBV6-5
ASSYDRTTDTQY
>TRBJ1-2|TRBV19
ASSPRGQGSGYT
>TRBJ2-1|TRBV6-4
ASRLAIGDEQF
>TRBJ2-2|TRBV6-2/TRBV6-3
ASSWDNTGELF
>TRBJ2-3|TRBV10-3
AISESDYRTDTQY
>TRBJ2-7|TRBV5-4
ASSLASGYEQY
>TRBJ2-1|TRBV5-6
ASSLEGVVSSYNEQF
>TRBJ2-5|TRBV7-9
ASSLTEEETQY
>TRBJ2-7|TRBV28
ASQGTPNSYEQY
>TRBJ2-3|TRBV6-2/TRBV6-3
ASSTQRTAHTQY
>TRBJ2-1|TRBV7-2
ASSPSGGAHNEQF
>TRBJ2-5|TRBV2
ASSADRVQETQY
>TRBJ2-5|TRBV7-2
ASSIAGWETQY
>TRBJ2-5|TRBV9
ASSVDPDLETQY
>TRBJ2-1|TRBV2
ASCGGSTYNEQF
>TRBJ1-6|TRBV5-1
ASSLSAPGGLGSPLH
>TRBJ2-3|TRBV15
AAGQGVDTQY
>TRBJ2-1|TRBV11-3
ASSLDESPGDEQF
>TRBJ1-5|TRBV19
ASTRGQYNQPQH
>TRBJ1-6|TRBV4-2
ASSQALTGYNSPLH
>TRBJ2-7|TRBV6-5
ASSLGGGYEQY
>TRBJ2-7|TRBV6-5
ASSYSISDISYEQY
>TRBJ2-2|TRBV6-5
ASRVARSGTGELF
>TRBJ1-2|TRBV30
AWSIQGPLSHGYT
>TRBJ2-1|TRBV15
ATSRGLVQF
>TRBJ2-5|TRBV5-1
ASSWIIEETQY
>TRBJ2-7|TRBV5-1
ASSFTSTSGNPYEQY
>TRBJ2-5|TRBV2
ASTRLAETQY
>TRBJ1-2|TRBV5-4
ASSLGGQGSGGYT
>TRBJ1-4|TRBV5-1
ASSLTVASNEKLF
>TRBJ1-1|TRBV10-3
AISAGTGEGTEAF
>TRBJ1-1|TRBV18
ASSPMWNTEAF